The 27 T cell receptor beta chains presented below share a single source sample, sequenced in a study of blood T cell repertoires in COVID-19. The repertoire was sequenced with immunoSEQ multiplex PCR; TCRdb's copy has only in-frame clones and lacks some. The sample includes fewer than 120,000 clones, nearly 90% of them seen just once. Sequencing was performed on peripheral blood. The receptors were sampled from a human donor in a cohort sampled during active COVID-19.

The CDR3 here is CASSQAVTGLAGDRSYNEQFF. CDR3 in DNA: TGTGCCAGCAGCCAAGCCGTAACGGGACTAGCGGGAGACCGCTCCTACAATGAGCAGTTCTTC. This chain uses TRBV3-1 (or the pseudogene TRBV3-2) with TRBJ2-1; 14 bases line up with TRBD2. CDR1 and CDR2 from the germline V gene are LGHDT and YNNKEL (reference sequence). V was clipped by 1 base and J by 0 bases; unmatched bases: 11. This CDR3 spans 21 amino acids.

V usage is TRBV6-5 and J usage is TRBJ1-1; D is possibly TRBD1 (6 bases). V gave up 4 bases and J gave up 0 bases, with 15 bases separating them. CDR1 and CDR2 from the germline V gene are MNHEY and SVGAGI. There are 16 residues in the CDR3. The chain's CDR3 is CASSSFTGTLNTEAFF. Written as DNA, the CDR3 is TGTGCCAGCAGTTCTTTTACAGGGACCTTGAACACTGAAGCTTTCTTT.

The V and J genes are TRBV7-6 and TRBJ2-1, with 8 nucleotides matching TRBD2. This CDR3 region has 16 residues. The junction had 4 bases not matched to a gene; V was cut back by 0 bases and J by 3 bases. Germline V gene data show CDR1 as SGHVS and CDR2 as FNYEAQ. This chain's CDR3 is CASSLAAGGGYNEQFF. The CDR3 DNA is TGTGCCAGCAGCTTAGCTGCGGGAGGTGGCTACAATGAGCAGTTCTTC. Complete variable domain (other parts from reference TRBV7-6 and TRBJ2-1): GAGVSQSPRYKVTKRGQDVALRCDPISGHVSLYWYRQALGQGPEFLTYFNYEAQQDKSGLPNDRFSAERPEGSISTLTIQRTEQRDSAMYRCASSLAAGGGYNEQFFGPGTRLTVL.

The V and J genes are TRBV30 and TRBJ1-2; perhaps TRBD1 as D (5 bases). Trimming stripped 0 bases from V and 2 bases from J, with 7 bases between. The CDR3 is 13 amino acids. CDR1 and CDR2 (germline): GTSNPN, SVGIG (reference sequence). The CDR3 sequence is CAWSVQANYGYTF. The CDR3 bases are TGTGCCTGGAGTGTACAGGCAAACTATGGCTACACCTTC. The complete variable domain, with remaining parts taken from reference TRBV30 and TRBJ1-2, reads SQTIHQWPATLVQPVGSPLSLECTVEGTSNPNLYWYRQAAGRGLQLLFYSVGIGQISSEVPQNLSASRPQDRQFILSSKKLLLSDSGFYLCAWSVQANYGYTFGSGTRLTVV.

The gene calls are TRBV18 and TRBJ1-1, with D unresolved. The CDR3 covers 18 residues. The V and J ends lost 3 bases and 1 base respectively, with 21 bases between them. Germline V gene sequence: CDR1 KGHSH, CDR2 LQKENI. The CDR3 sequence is CASSPNEGARIGNTEAFF. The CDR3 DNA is TGTGCCAGCTCACCGAATGAGGGAGCCCGGATCGGGAACACTGAAGCTTTCTTT.

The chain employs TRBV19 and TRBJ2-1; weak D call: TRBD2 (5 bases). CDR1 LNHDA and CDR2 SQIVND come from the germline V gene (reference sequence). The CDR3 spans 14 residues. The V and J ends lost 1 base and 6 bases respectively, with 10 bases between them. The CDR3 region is CASSIGGRGNEQFF. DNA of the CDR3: TGTGCCAGTAGTATAGGAGGTCGGGGCAATGAGCAGTTCTTC.

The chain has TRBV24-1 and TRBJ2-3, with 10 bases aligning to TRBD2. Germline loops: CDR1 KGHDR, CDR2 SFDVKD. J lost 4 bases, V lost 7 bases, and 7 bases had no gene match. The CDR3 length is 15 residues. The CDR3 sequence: CATSYSGRAPDTQYF. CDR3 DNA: TGTGCCACCAGCTACAGCGGGAGGGCCCCAGATACGCAGTATTTT.

CDR3 sequence reads: CASSPDPGQGASQPQHF. The DNA for the CDR3 is TGTGCCAGCAGCCCTGACCCGGGACAGGGGGCGTCCCAGCCCCAGCATTTT. This chain connects TRBV5-4 to TRBJ1-5; 12 positions match TRBD1. This CDR3 has 17 residues. V dropped 4 bases and J dropped 7; count of bases not matched to a gene: 12. Germline loops: CDR1 SGHNT, CDR2 YYREEE (reference sequence).

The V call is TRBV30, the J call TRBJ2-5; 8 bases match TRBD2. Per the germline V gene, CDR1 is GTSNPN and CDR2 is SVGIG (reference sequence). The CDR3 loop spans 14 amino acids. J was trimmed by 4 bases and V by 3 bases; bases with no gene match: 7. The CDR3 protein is CAWRGLAGGETQYF. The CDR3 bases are TGTGCCTGGAGAGGACTGGCGGGGGGAGAGACCCAGTACTTC.

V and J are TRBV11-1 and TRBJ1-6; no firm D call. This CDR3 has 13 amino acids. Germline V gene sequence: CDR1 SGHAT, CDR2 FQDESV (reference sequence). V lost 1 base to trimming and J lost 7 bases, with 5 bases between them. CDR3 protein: CASSLGENSPLHF. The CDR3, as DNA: TGTGCCAGCAGCTTAGGAGAGAATTCACCCCTCCACTTT.

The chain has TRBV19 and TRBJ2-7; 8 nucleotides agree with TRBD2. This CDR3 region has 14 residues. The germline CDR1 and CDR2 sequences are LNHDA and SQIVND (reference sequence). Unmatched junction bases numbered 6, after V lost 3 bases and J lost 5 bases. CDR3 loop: CASSMRGAVHEQYF. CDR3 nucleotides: TGTGCCAGTAGTATGCGGGGGGCGGTCCACGAGCAGTACTTC.

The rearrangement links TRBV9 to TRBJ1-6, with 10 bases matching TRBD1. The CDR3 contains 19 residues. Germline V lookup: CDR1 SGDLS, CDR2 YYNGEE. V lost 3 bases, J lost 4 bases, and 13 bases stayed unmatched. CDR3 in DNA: TGTGCCAGCAGCGCCTATGGACAGGGGGGTCTTTCGTATAATTCACCCCTCCACTTT. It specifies CASSAYGQGGLSYNSPLHF. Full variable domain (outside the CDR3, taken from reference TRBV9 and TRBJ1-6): DSGVTQTPKHLITATGQRVTLRCSPRSGDLSVYWYQQSLDQGLQFLIQYYNGEERAKGNILERFSAQQFPDLHSELNLSSLELGDSALYFCASSAYGQGGLSYNSPLHFGNGTRLTVT.

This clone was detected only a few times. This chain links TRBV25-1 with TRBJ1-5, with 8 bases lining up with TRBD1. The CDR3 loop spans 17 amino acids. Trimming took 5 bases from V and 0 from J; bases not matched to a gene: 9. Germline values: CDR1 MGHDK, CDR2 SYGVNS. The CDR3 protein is CASSIQGDFCSNQPQHF. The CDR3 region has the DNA TGTGCCAGCAGTATACAGGGGGACTTCTGTAGCAATCAGCCCCAGCATTTT.

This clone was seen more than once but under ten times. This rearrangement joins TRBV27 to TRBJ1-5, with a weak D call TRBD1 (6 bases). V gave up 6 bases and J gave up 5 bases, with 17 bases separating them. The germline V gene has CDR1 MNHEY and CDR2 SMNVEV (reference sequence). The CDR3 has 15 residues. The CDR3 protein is CASRLRQATDQPQHF. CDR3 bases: TGTGCCAGCAGACTACGACAGGCTACTGATCAGCCCCAGCATTTT.

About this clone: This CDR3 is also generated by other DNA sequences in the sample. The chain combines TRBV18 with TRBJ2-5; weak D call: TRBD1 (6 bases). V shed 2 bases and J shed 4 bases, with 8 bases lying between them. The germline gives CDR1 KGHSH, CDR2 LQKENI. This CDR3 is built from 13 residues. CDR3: CASSPIGGETQYF. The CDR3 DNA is TGTGCCAGCTCACCAATAGGGGGAGAGACCCAGTACTTC.

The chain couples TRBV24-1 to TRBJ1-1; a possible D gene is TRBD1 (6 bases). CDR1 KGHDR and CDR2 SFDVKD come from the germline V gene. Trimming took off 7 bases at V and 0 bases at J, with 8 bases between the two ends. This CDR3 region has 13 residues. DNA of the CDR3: TGTGCCACCAGGGACAGAATGAACACTGAAGCTTTCTTT. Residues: CATRDRMNTEAFF.

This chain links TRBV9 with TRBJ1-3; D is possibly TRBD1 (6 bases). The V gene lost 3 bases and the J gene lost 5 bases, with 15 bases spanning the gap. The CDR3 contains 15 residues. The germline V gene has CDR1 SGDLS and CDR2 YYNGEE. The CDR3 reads CASSAEVRGRNTIYF. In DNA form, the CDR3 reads TGTGCCAGCAGCGCCGAGGTCAGGGGCCGAAACACCATATATTTT.

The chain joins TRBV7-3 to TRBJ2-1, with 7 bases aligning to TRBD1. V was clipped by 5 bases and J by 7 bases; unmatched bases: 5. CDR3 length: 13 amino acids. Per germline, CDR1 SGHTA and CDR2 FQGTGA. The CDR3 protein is CASSDRQGNEQFF. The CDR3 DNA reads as TGTGCCAGCAGCGACCGACAGGGAAATGAGCAGTTCTTC.

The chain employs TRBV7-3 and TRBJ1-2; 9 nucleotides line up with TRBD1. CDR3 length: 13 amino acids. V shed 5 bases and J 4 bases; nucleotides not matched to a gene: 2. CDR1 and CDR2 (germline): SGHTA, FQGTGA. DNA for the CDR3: TGTGCCAGCAGCGCGGACAGGGGCTATGGCTACACCTTC. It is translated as CASSADRGYGYTF. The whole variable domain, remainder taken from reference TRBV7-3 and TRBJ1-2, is GAGVSQTPSNKVTEKGKYVELRCDPISGHTALYWYRQSLGQGPEFLIYFQGTGAADDSGLPNDRFFAVRPEGSVSTLKIQRTERGDSAVYLCASSADRGYGYTFGSGTRLTVV.

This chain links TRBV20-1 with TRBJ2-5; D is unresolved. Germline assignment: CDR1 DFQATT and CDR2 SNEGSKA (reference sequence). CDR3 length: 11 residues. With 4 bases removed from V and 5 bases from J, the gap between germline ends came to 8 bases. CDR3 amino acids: CSAISGETQYF. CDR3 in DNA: TGCAGTGCTATCAGTGGTGAGACCCAGTACTTC.

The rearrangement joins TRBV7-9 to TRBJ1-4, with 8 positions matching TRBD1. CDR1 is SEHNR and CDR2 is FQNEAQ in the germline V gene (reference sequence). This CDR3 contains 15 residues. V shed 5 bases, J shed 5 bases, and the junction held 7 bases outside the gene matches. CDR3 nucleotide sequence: TGTGCCAGCAGCCCCCGGGACAGGTACAATGAAAAACTGTTTTTT. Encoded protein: CASSPRDRYNEKLFF.

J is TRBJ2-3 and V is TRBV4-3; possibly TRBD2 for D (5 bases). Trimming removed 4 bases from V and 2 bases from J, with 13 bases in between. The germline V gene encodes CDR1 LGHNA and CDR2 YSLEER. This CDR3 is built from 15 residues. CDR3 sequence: CASSREPGDTDTQYF. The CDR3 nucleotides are TGCGCCAGCAGCCGAGAACCCGGGGACACAGATACGCAGTATTTT.

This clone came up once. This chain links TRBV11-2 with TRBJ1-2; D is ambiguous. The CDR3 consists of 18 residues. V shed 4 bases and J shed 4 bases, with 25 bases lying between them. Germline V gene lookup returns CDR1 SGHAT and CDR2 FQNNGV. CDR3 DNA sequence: TGTGCCAGCAGCTCTATCCCTGGGAGTGGTCCCCTCGGCTATGGCTACACCTTC. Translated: CASSSIPGSGPLGYGYTF.

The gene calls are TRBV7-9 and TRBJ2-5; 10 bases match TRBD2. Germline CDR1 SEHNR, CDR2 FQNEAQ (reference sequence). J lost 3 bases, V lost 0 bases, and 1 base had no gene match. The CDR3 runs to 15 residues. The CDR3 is CASSLAGLAEETQYF. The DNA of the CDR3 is TGTGCCAGCAGCTTAGCCGGACTAGCGGAAGAGACCCAGTACTTC.

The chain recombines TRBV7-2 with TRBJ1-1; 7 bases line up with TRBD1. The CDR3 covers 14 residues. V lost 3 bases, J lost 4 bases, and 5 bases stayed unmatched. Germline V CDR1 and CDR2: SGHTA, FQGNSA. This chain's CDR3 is CASSFAGGGTEAFF. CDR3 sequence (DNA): TGTGCCAGCAGCTTTGCAGGGGGAGGCACTGAAGCTTTCTTT.

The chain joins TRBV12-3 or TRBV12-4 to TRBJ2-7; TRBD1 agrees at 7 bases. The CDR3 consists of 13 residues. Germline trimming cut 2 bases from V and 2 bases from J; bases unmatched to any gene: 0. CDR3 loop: CASSLTGAYEQYF. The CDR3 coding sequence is TGTGCCAGCAGTTTAACAGGGGCCTACGAGCAGTACTTC.

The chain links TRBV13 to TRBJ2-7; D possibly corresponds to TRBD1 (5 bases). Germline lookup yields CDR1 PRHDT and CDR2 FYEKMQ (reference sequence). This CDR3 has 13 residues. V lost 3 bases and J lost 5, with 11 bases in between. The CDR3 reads CASSFSRVNEQYF. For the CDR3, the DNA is TGTGCCAGCAGCTTCAGCAGGGTAAACGAGCAGTACTTC.